The TCR beta chain described here comes from a study of T cells in Graves' hyperthyroidism and ophthalmopathy. Germline-derived CDR1 and CDR2 are MGHRA and YSYEKL. The germline V and J ends were trimmed by 2 bases and 3 bases, with 10 bases remaining between them. The CDR3 has 14 residues. This clonotype was counted many times. Its target is not known. Study-level results: Ophthalmopathy, as predicted by the model, came a median roughly 6.3 months after the prediction.

TCR beta CDR3 regions were amplified from RNA. Carried out on the TCR CDR3, a first-round RT-PCR used the HTBI primer set. A single record per CDR3 protein comes from TCRdb applying MiXCR to the multiplex PCR reads. The sample gives a few hundred thousand distinct CDR3 sequences, roughly 50% of which show up once; roughly 19% is in the top ten. The specimen was peripheral blood or thyroid tissue (not recorded which). V is TRBV4-1 and J is TRBJ1-2; D perhaps matches TRBD1 (6 bases). The origin of this receptor is an adult woman with Graves' disease, either hyperthyroidism or ophthalmopathy (not recorded which). The CDR3 spells CASSQRRTDYGYTF. The CDR3 DNA reads as TGCGCCAGCAGCCAACGGAGGACAGACTATGGCTACACCTTC.